This T cell receptor beta chain was documented in a study of beta chain features in type 1 diabetes. Comments on this clone: Its specificity is unknown.

Study-wide points: Significant though moderate, a shortening of TCRB CDR3s appeared in all four CD4+ subsets of Type 1 diabetes patients.

The isolated RNA, all of it, was reverse transcribed, so expressed TCRB transcripts were what got sequenced. Here immunoSEQ multiplex PCR was the method, and the copy in TCRdb shows in-frame clones only, minus some. The sample includes tens of thousands of clones, about 47% seen only once; the top ten take around 2.7%. The V gene's germline CDR1 is LNHDA and CDR2 SQIVND (reference sequence). This CDR3 region has 15 residues. J gave up 6 bases and V 3 bases, and 3 bases lay outside the gene matches. The sequenced material came from Tregs from blood. This clonotype originated in a woman between 35 and 50 years old with type 1 diabetes. This chain uses TRBV19 with TRBJ1-6; TRBD1 matches at 9 bases. CDR3 in amino acids: CASSITGQGNSPLHF. As DNA, the CDR3 is TGTGCCAGTAGTATTACGGGACAGGGTAATTCACCCCTCCACTTT.